These 9 T cell receptor beta chains were all obtained from the same sample, sequenced in a study of CD8 T cells in Susac syndrome (dated by TCRdb to between 2018 and 2021). Receptors were amplified or captured by the immunoSEQ multiplex PCR assay. RNA was extracted using the RNeasy kit, and about 0.5 to 1 ug of the RNA was reverse transcribed with random hexamers. TCRdb ran its own pipeline on the public reads, namely fastp trimming at Q25 and MiXCR clone calling, and kept in-frame beta chains. All rows with the same CDR3 protein become a single entry with the most common DNA and genes. The sample profile shows about 170,000 distinct CDR3 sequences; more than 95% of them were found once. The ten largest account for about 0.12% of the sample. Sequencing was performed on CD4+ T cells from PBMCs. These receptor sequences come from a human donor with Susac syndrome.

The chain combines TRBV28 with TRBJ2-4; a possible D gene is TRBD1 (6 bases). The CDR3 extends over 14 amino acids. Germline V gives CDR1 MDHEN, CDR2 SYDVKM. V lost 5 bases, J lost 9 bases, and 17 bases lay in between. CDR3 nucleotide sequence: TGTGCCAGCAGTCGCATGGACAGATTGAGCATTCAGTACTTC. Translation: CASSRMDRLSIQYF.

The V call is TRBV9, the J call TRBJ2-7; D call uncertain. The CDR3 extends over 14 amino acids. Germline V gene data show CDR1 as SGDLS and CDR2 as YYNGEE. Trimming shortened V by 0 bases and J by 2 bases, and 9 bases separated the two germline ends. Here the CDR3 DNA reads TGTGCCAGCAGCGTAGGTCCCAGTCCCTACGAGCAGTACGTC. Protein sequence: CASSVGPSPYEQYV.

The chain is built from TRBV18 and TRBJ1-5; the D is unclear. CDR3 length equals 14 residues. Germline V lookup: CDR1 KGHSH, CDR2 LQKENI. V was trimmed by 0 bases and J by 6 bases, leaving 9 bases between them. The CDR3 here is CASSPPTAVQPQHF. DNA for the CDR3: TGTGCCAGCTCACCACCCACAGCTGTTCAGCCCCAGCATTTT.

This clonotype was seen once. The rearrangement links TRBV20-1 to TRBJ2-3; possible D gene TRBD2, 6 bases. V was trimmed by 0 bases and J by 6 bases, leaving 16 bases between them. CDR3 length: 15 residues. Germline V CDR1 and CDR2: DFQATT, SNEGSKA (reference sequence). The CDR3 sequence is CSAREDSGKGDTQYF. The CDR3 region has the DNA TGCAGTGCTAGAGAGGATAGCGGAAAAGGGGATACGCAGTATTTT.

The rearrangement uses TRBV7-2 and TRBJ1-3; TRBD1 might be the D (5 bases). Germline-derived CDR1 and CDR2 are SGHTA and FQGNSA. The V end lost 5 bases, the J end lost 4 bases, and 24 bases lay between the germline ends. CDR3 length: 18 residues. CDR3 loop: CASSRRERGLGSGNTIYF. CDR3 in DNA: TGTGCCAGCAGCCGCAGAGAACGGGGGTTAGGCTCGGGAAACACCATATATTTT.

The chain uses TRBV10-3 and TRBJ2-7; 8 bases fit TRBD2. CDR3 length: 13 amino acids. Germline V CDR1 and CDR2: ENHRY, SYGVKD. After removal of 5 bases from V and 6 bases from J, the junction contained 6 bases not matched to a gene. The CDR3, as DNA: TGTGCCATCAGTAGCGGGAGCTTCTCCGAGCAGTACTTC. It encodes CAISSGSFSEQYF.

V gene TRBV5-1 combines with J gene TRBJ2-5, with D unclear. This CDR3 is 13 amino acids long. Deletions cut 6 bases from V and 4 bases from J, with 13 bases between. The V gene's germline CDR1 is SGHRS and CDR2 YFSETQ. CDR3 loop: CASKMDGSETQYF. CDR3 in DNA: TGCGCCAGCAAGATGGACGGGTCAGAGACCCAGTACTTC.

The J gene is TRBJ2-1, the V gene TRBV18; the match to TRBD2 covers 7 bases. J gave up 0 bases and V 3 bases, and 2 bases lay outside the gene matches. This CDR3 has 15 residues. The germline CDR1 and CDR2 sequences are KGHSH and LQKENI. CDR3 DNA: TGTGCCAGCTCACCGGGCGGGGGCTCCTACAATGAGCAGTTCTTC. Translated, it gives CASSPGGGSYNEQFF.

CDR3 DNA sequence: TGTGCCTGGAGAAAGGGAGCTATTGAAAAACTGTTTTTT. This gives the protein CAWRKGAIEKLFF. This chain uses TRBV30 with TRBJ1-4; D uncertain. Germline CDR1 and CDR2: GTSNPN and SVGIG (reference sequence). Trimming stripped 3 bases from V and 7 bases from J, with 12 bases between. This CDR3 has 13 amino acids.